This T cell receptor beta chain was retrieved from a study of cytomegalovirus exposure and HLA in healthy donors. Amplification used 60 Vbeta primers and 13 Jbeta primers. Profiling relied on immunoSEQ multiplex PCR, and the TCRdb table lists in-frame clones only, not all of them. The sample holds 150,000 to 200,000 clones, approximately 80% seen once. The J segment lost 5 bases and the V segment lost 8 bases, leaving 4 bases of the junction unmatched. CDR1 MRHNA and CDR2 SNTAGT come from the germline V gene. The CDR3 spans 13 residues. The TCR sequence derives from a woman in her forties in good health and CMV-seronegative. Sample: PBMCs. The chain employs TRBV6-4 and TRBJ1-1, with 11 bases lining up with TRBD1. CDR3 DNA: TGTGCCAGCCCACGGGACAGGGGGACTGAAGCTTTCTTT. This encodes CASPRDRGTEAFF.